A single sample gave rise to the 10 T cell receptor beta chains below, sequenced in a study of PD-L1 blockade in urothelial cancer (dated by TCRdb to between 2016 and 2019). The time point label corresponds to: pretreatment peripheral blood. The library relied on the immunoSEQ multiplex PCR assay. This is the immuneACCESS table as TCRdb keeps it, with only in-frame sequences that have V and J called. A part of the clones is gone; compared with another copy, unresolved V genes explain less than half, and the rest is unexplained. Here the sample has over 75,000 clones; approximately 87% occur a single time. The ten largest account for around an eighth of the sample. Specimen: PBMCs, collected around atezolizumab (anti-PD-L1) treatment. These receptors originate from a man aged 60 to 75 with urothelial cancer.

Turning to this clone: A junction boundary mismatches the germline segment, possibly from a read error. The DNA of the CDR3 is TGTGCCAGCCGTTTGGGAGGAATGGACTATGGCTACACCTTC. Amino acid sequence: CASRLGGMDYGYTF. The chain carries TRBV28 and TRBJ1-2, with D hard to call. The CDR3 length is 14 residues. Looked up from germline, CDR1 is MDHEN and CDR2 is SYDVKM.

This sequence joins TRBV11-2 and TRBJ2-3; possibly TRBD1 for D (5 bases). Trimming shortened V by 4 bases and J by 1 base, and 15 bases separated the two germline ends. Germline V gene data show CDR1 as SGHAT and CDR2 as FQNNGV. The CDR3 sequence is 16 residues long. DNA for the CDR3: TGTGCCAGCAGCTCGGCACCCAGGGCCGGCACAGATACGCAGTATTTT. This translates into CASSSAPRAGTDTQYF.

This chain uses TRBV27 with TRBJ2-6, with 8 nucleotides matching TRBD1. CDR3 length: 18 amino acids. Germline lookup yields CDR1 MNHEY and CDR2 SMNVEV (reference sequence). V shed 9 bases and J 1 base; nucleotides not matched to a gene: 14. The DNA of the CDR3 is TGTGCCAGTCCCCTCCCGGGACAGGTAGAATCTGGGGCCAACGTCCTGACTTTC. This encodes CASPLPGQVESGANVLTF.

The V and J genes are TRBV4-1 and TRBJ2-3; a weak D match, TRBD2 (6 bases). The germline V gene has CDR1 MGHRA and CDR2 YSYEKL. Trimming took off 2 bases at V and 2 bases at J, with 23 bases between the two ends. The CDR3 runs 19 residues. CDR3 DNA sequence: TGCGCCAGCAGCCAACTTCACCCATCGGGCACGGGAGTCACAGATACGCAGTATTTT. This codes for CASSQLHPSGTGVTDTQYF.

The chain uses TRBV7-3 and TRBJ1-1, with unresolved D. The CDR3 sequence is 13 residues long. Between the trimmed V and J ends, which lost 5 bases and 1 base, there was a span of 8 bases. CDR1 and CDR2 (germline): SGHTA, FQGTGA. DNA for the CDR3: TGTGCCAGCAGCCCACAGAAGAACACTGAAGCTTTCTTT. Protein sequence: CASSPQKNTEAFF.

The sample holds one count of this clone. The rearrangement links TRBV4-3 to TRBJ2-1; 7 nucleotides agree with TRBD2. V lost 4 bases and J lost 8; bases outside the gene matches: 11. The V gene's germline CDR1 is LGHNA and CDR2 YSLEER. The CDR3 contains 15 residues. In nucleotides, the CDR3 is TGCGCCAGCAGCCCCCGGGGACTACCGAGAGATGAGCAGTTCTTC. Amino acids: CASSPRGLPRDEQFF.

This chain connects TRBV18 to TRBJ2-3, with 10 bases lining up with TRBD2. This CDR3 comprises 15 residues. Per the germline V gene, CDR1 is KGHSH and CDR2 is LQKENI. V was pared by 5 bases and J by 8 bases, with 10 bases of the junction left unmatched. CDR3 sequence: CASSKEAGGPRTQYF. CDR3 DNA: TGTGCCAGCTCAAAAGAAGCGGGAGGGCCGCGTACGCAGTATTTT.

The chain recombines TRBV5-1 with TRBJ1-1; D is ambiguous. Deletions cut 0 bases from V and 0 bases from J, with 6 bases between. This CDR3 comprises 14 residues. Germline lookup yields CDR1 SGHRS and CDR2 YFSETQ. As DNA, the CDR3 is TGCGCCAGCAGCTTGGGACTTCTGAACACTGAAGCTTTCTTT. This gives the protein CASSLGLLNTEAFF. Supplemented by reference TRBV5-1 and TRBJ1-1, the full variable domain reads KAGVTQTPRYLIKTRGQQVTLSCSPISGHRSVSWYQQTPGQGLQFLFEYFSETQRNKGNFPGRFSGRQFSNSRSEMNVSTLELGDSALYLCASSLGLLNTEAFFGQGTRLTVV.

As concerns this clone: One end of the junction fails to match germline, which may point to a read error. V gene TRBV7-7 combines with J gene TRBJ2-3; D not certain. The germline V gene has CDR1 SSHAT and CDR2 FNYEAQ (reference sequence). The CDR3 sequence is 15 residues long. CDR3 protein: CASSLSGPGTDTQYF. As DNA, the CDR3 is TGTGCTAGCAGCTTGAGTGGTCCTGGCACAGATACGCAGTATTTT.

The chain's CDR3 is CASRPPGTMYEQYF. CDR3 nucleotide sequence: TGTGCCAGCAGGCCTCCGGGGACTATGTACGAGCAGTACTTC. V usage is TRBV2 and J usage is TRBJ2-7; 7 bases match TRBD2. Germline-derived CDR1 and CDR2 are SNHLY and FYNNEI. The CDR3 runs to 14 residues. V shed 6 bases and J 4 bases; nucleotides not matched to a gene: 9.